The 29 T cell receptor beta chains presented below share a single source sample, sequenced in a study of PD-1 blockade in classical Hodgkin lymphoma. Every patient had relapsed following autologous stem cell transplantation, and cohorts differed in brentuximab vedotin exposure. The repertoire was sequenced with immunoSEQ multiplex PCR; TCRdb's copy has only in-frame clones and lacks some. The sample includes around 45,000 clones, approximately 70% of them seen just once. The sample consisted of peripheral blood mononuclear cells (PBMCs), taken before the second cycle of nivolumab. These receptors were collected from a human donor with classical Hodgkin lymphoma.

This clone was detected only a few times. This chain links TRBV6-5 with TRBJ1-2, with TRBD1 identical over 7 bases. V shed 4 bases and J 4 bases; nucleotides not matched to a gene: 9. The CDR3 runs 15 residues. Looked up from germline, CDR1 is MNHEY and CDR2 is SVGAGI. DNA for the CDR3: TGTGCCAGCAGTTCGCGGACAGGCCCTATCTATGGCTACACCTTC. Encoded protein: CASSSRTGPIYGYTF.

The CDR3 is CASSRSGLAGRGNFTDTQYF. In DNA form, the CDR3 reads TGTGCCAGCAGCCGATCCGGACTAGCGGGGAGGGGGAACTTCACAGATACGCAGTATTTT. J is TRBJ2-3 and V is TRBV5-5; 12 nucleotides match TRBD2. V trimming: 4 bases; J trimming: 2 bases; junction bases outside the gene matches: 17. The CDR3 consists of 20 residues. CDR1 and CDR2 from the germline V gene are SGHKS and YYEKEE (reference sequence).

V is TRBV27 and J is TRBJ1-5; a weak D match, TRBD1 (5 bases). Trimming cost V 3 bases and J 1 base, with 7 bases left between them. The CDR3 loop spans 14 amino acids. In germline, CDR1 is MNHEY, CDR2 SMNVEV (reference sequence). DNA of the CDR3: TGTGCCAGCAGTTTTAAGGGGAGCAATCAGCCCCAGCATTTT. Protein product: CASSFKGSNQPQHF.

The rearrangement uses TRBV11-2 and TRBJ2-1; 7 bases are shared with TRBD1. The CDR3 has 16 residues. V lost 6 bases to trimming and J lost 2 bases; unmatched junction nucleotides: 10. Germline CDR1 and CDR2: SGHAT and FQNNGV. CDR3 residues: CASRPSGTAAYNEQFF. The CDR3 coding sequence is TGTGCCAGCAGGCCCTCCGGGACAGCGGCCTACAATGAGCAGTTCTTC.

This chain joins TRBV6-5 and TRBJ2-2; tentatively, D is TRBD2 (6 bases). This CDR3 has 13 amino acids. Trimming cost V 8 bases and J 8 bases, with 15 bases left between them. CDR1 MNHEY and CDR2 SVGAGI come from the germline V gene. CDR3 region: CASSFGGEGELFF. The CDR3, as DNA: TGTGCCAGCTCCTTCGGGGGAGAGGGGGAGCTGTTTTTT.

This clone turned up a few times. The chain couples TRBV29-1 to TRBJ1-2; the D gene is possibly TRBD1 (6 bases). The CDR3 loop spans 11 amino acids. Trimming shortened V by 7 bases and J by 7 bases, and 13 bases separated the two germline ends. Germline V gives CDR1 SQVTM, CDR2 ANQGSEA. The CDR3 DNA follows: TGCAGCGAGATCCGGGACATTGGCTACACCTTC. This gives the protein CSEIRDIGYTF.

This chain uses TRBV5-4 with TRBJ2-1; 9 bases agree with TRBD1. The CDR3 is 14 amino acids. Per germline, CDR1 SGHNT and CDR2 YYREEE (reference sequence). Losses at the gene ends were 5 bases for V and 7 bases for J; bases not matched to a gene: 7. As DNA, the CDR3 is TGTGCCAGCAGTTTTTCCGGGACAGGGAATGAGCAGTTCTTC. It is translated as CASSFSGTGNEQFF. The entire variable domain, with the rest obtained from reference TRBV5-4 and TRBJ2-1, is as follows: ETGVTQSPTHLIKTRGQQVTLRCSSQSGHNTVSWYQQALGQGPQFIFQYYREEENGRGNFPPRFSGLQFPNYSSELNVNALELDDSALYLCASSFSGTGNEQFFGPGTRLTVL.

CDR3 sequence: CASSWEGYGSPLHF. CDR3 sequence (DNA): TGTGCCAGCAGCTGGGAGGGGTATGGATCACCCCTCCACTTT. This chain uses TRBV5-6 with TRBJ1-6, with a possible D match to TRBD1 (5 bases). V lost 3 bases and J 10 bases, leaving 14 bases between the germline ends. This CDR3 comprises 14 residues. Germline V gene lookup returns CDR1 SGHDT and CDR2 YYEEEE.

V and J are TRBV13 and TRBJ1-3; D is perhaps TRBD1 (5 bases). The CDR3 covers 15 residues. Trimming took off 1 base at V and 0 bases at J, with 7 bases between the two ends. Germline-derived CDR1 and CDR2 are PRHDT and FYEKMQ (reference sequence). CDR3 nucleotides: TGTGCCAGCAGCTTAGTTGACAGCTCTGGAAACACCATATATTTT. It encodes CASSLVDSSGNTIYF.

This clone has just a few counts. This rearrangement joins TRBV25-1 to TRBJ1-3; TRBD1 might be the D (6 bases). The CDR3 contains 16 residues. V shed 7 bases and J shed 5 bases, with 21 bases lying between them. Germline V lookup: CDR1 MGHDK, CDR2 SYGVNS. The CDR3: CASTASRGDIRNTIYF. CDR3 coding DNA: TGTGCCAGCACCGCATCCAGAGGGGACATCCGAAACACCATATATTTT.

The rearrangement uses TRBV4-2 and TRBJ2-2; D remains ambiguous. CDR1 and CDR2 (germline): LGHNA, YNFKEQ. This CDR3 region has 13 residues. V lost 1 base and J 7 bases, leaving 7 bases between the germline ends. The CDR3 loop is CASSQALGGELFF. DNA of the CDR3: TGTGCCAGCAGCCAAGCATTGGGCGGGGAGCTGTTTTTT.

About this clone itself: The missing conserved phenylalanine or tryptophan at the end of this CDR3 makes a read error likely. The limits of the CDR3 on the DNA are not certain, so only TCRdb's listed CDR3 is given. CDR3 in amino acids: CASRPTGVNQIVS. The chain combines TRBV28 with TRBJ1-2; TRBD1 is the table's D call, not checked against the DNA. CDR1 is MDHEN and CDR2 is SYDVKM in the germline V gene. A total of 13 residues make up the CDR3, ends included.

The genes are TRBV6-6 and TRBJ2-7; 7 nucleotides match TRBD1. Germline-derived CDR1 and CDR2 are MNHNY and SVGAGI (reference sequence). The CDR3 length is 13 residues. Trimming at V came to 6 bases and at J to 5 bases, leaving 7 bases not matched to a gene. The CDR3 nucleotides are TGTGCCAGCAGCCCCGAGGGGGCCCACGAGCAGTACTTC. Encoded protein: CASSPEGAHEQYF.

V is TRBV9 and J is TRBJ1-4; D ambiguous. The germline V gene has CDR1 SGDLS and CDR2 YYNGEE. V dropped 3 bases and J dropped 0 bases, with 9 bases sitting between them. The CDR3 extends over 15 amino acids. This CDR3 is CASSASVSTNEKLFF. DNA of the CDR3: TGTGCCAGCAGCGCGTCGGTTTCAACTAATGAAAAACTGTTTTTT.

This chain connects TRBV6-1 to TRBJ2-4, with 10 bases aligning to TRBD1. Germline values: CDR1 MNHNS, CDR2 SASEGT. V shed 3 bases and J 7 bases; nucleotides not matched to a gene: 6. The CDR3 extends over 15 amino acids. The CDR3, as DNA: TGTGCCAGCAGTGAGACAGGGGGCAATTGGAACATTCAGTACTTC. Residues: CASSETGGNWNIQYF.

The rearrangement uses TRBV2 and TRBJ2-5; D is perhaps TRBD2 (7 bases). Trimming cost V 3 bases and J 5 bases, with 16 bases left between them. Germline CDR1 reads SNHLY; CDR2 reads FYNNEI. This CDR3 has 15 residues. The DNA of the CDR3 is TGTGCCAGCAGTGATTCGCGGGGGCAGATGGAGACCCAGTACTTC. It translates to CASSDSRGQMETQYF.

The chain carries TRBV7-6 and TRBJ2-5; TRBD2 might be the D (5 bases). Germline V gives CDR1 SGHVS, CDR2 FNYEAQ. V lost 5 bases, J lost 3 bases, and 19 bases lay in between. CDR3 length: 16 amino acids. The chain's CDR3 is CASSLESSGEEETQYF. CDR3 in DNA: TGTGCCAGCAGCCTAGAATCGTCCGGGGAAGAAGAGACCCAGTACTTC.

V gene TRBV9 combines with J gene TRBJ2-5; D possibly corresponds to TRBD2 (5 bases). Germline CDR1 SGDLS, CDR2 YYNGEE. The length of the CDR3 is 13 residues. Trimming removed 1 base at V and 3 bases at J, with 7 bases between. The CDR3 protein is CASSVSGKETQYF. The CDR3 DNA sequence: TGTGCCAGCAGCGTAAGCGGTAAAGAGACCCAGTACTTC.

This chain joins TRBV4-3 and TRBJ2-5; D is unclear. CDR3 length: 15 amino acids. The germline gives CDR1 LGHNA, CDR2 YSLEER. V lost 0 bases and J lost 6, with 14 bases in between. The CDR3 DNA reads TGCGCCAGCAGCCAAGATTGGTCAGGAAAGAAGACCCAGTACTTC. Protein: CASSQDWSGKKTQYF.

CDR3 protein: CASSQDSTGFYGYTF. CDR3 sequence (DNA): TGCGCCAGCAGCCAAGATTCTACAGGGTTCTATGGCTACACCTTC. This chain uses TRBV4-3 with TRBJ1-2, with D maybe TRBD1 (6 bases). Germline V lookup: CDR1 LGHNA, CDR2 YSLEER. The V and J ends lost 0 bases and 4 bases respectively, with 12 bases between them. The CDR3 consists of 15 residues.

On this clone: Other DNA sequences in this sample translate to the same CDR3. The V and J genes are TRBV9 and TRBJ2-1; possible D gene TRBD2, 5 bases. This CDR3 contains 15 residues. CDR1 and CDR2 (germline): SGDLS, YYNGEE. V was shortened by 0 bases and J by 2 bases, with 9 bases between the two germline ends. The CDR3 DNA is TGTGCCAGCAGCGTAGACGGGGAACCCTACAATGAGCAGTTCTTC. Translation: CASSVDGEPYNEQFF.

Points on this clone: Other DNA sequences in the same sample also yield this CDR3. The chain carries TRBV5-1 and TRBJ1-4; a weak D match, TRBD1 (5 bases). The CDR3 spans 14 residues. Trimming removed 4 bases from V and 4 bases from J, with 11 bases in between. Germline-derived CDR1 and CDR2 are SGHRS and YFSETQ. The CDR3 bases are TGCGCCAGCAGCCTGGTTAGGGGTAATGAAAAACTGTTTTTT. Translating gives CASSLVRGNEKLFF.

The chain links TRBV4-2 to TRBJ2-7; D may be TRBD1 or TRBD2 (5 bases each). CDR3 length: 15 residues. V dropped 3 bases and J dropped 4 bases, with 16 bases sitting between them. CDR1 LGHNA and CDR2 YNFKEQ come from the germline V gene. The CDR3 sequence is CASSQSGDAVYEQYF. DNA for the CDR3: TGTGCCAGCAGCCAGAGTGGGGACGCCGTTTACGAGCAGTACTTC.

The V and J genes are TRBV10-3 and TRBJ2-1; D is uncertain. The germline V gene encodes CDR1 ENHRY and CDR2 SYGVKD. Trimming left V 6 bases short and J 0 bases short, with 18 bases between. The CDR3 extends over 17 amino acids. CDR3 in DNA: TGTGCCATCAGCCAGCAACCGGTCCGGAGCTCCTACAATGAGCAGTTCTTC. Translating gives CAISQQPVRSSYNEQFF.

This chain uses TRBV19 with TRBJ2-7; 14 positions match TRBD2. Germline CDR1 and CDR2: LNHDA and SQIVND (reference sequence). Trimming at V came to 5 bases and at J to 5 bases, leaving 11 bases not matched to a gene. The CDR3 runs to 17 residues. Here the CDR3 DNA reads TGTGCCAGTAGTCCAGGGACTAGCGGGAGCGTTTCCCACGAGCAGTACTTC. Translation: CASSPGTSGSVSHEQYF.

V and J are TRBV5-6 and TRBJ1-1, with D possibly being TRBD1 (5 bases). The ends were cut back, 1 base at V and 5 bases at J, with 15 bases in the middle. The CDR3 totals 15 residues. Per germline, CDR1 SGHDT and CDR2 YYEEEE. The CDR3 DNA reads TGTGCCAGCAGCTTGTGGATTTCTTGGGGGACTGAAGCTTTCTTT. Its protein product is CASSLWISWGTEAFF.

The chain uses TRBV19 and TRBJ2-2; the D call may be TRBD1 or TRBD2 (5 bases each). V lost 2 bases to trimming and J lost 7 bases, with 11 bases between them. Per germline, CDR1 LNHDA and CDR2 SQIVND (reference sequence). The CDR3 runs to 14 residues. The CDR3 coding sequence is TGTGCCAGTAGTATAAAGCAGGGAGTCGGGGAGCTGTTTTTT. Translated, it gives CASSIKQGVGELFF. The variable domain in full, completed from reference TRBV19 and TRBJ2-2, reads DGGITQSPKYLFRKEGQNVTLSCEQNLNHDAMYWYRQDPGQGLRLIYYSQIVNDFQKGDIAEGYSVSREKKESFPLTVTSAQKNPTAFYLCASSIKQGVGELFFGEGSRLTVL.

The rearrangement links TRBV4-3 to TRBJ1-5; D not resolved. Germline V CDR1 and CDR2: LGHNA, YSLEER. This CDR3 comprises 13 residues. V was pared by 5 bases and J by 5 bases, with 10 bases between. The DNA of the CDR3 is TGCGCCAGCAGCGAGTCGAGGTATCAGCCCCAGCATTTT. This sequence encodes CASSESRYQPQHF.

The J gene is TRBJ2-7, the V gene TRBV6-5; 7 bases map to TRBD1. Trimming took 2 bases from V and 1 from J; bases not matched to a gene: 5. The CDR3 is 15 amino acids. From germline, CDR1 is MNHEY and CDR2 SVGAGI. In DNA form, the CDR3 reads TGTGCCAGCAGTTACACACAGGGGCATTCCTACGAGCAGTACTTC. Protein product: CASSYTQGHSYEQYF.